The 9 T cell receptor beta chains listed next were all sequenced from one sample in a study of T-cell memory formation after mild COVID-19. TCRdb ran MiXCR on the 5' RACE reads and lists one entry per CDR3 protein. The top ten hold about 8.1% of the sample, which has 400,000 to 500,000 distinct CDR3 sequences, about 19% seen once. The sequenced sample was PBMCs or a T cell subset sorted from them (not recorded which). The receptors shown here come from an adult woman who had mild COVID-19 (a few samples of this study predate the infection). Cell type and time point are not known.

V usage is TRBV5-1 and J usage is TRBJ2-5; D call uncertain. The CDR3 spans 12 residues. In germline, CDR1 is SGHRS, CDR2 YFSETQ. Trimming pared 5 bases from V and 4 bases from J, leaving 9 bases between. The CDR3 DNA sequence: TGCGCCAGCAGTGGGTCTACAGAGACCCAGTACTTC. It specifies CASSGSTETQYF.

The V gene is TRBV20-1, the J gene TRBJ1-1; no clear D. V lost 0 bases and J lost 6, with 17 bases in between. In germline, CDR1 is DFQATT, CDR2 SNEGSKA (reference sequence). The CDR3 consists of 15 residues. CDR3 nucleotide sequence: TGCAGTGCTAGAGATCTCCTCCATCCAACAGCTGAAGCTTTCTTT. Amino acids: CSARDLLHPTAEAFF.

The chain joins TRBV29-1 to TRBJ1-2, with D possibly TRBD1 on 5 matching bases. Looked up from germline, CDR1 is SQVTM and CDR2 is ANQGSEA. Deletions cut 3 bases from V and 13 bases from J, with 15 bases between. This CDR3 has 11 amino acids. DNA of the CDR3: TGCAGCGTTGATGGAGAGGGGACCGCCACCTTC. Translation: CSVDGEGTATF. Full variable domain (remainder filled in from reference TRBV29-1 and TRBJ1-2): SAVISQKPSRDICQRGTSLTIQCQVDSQVTMMFWYRQQPGQSLTLIATANQGSEATYESGFVIDKFPISRPNLTFSTLTVSNMSPEDSSIYLCSVDGEGTATFGSGTRLTVV.

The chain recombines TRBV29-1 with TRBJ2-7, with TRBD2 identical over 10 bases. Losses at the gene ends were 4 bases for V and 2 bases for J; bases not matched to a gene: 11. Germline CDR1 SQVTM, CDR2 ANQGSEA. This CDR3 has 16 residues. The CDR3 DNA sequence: TGCAGCGTTGGTTCTTATAGAGCGGGAGGGCCCTACGAGCAGTACTTC. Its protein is CSVGSYRAGGPYEQYF.

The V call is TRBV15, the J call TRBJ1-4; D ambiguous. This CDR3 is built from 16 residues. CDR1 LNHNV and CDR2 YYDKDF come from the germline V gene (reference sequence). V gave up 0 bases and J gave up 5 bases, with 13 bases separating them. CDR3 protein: CATSREDSVVNEKLFF. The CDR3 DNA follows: TGTGCCACCAGCAGAGAAGATTCGGTCGTCAATGAAAAACTGTTTTTT.

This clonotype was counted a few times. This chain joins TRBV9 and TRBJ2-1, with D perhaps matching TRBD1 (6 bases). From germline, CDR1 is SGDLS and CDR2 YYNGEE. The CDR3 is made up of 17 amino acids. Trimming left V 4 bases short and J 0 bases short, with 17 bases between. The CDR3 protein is CASSPRQDSFSYNEQFF. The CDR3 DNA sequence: TGTGCCAGCAGCCCGAGACAGGACTCCTTCTCCTACAATGAGCAGTTCTTC.

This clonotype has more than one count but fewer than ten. This chain's CDR3 is CASSPRGPDNEQFF. The CDR3 nucleotides read TGTGCCAGCAGTCCCAGGGGGCCTGACAATGAGCAGTTCTTC. V is TRBV6-5 and J is TRBJ2-1, with 8 positions matching TRBD1. This CDR3 region has 14 residues. From germline, CDR1 is MNHEY and CDR2 SVGAGI. The V gene end was trimmed by 5 bases and the J gene end by 5 bases; junction bases not matched to a gene: 5.

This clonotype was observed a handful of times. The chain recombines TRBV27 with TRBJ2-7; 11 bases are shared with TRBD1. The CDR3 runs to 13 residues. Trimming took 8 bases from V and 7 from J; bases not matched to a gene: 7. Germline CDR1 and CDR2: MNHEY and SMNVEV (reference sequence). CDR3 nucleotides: TGTGCCAGCCGGGACAGGGGGTCTCGGGAGCAGTACTTC. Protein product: CASRDRGSREQYF.

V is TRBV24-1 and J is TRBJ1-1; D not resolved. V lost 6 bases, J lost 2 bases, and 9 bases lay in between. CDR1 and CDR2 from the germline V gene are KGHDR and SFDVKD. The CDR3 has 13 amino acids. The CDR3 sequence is CATSSPRNTEAFF. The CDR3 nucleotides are TGTGCCACCAGTTCTCCACGAAACACTGAAGCTTTCTTT.